These T cell receptor beta chains were read from a single sample in a study of neurological immune-mediated disorders. One entry per CDR3 protein results from TCRdb running MiXCR on the 5' RACE reads. Counted here are 52,000 or so distinct CDR3 sequences, 4% occurring once; the ten biggest clones make up roughly 1.9%. The material sequenced was CD4+ T cells from blood. These receptors were obtained from a woman in her forties with multiple sclerosis. CDR3s include the opening cysteine and the closing phenylalanine or tryptophan. The D gene is left open where the match is weak. Expanded clones get a size class; other rows say once, few or many, or leave the size out.

abundance: many
j_gene: TRBJ1-1
v_gene: TRBV5-1
d_gene: .
CDR3nt: TGCGCCAGCAGCTTACAGGGAGATGGGAACACTGAAGCTTTCTTT
CDR3aa: CASSLQGDGNTEAFF

abundance: many
j_gene: TRBJ2-7
v_gene: TRBV7-2
d_gene: .
CDR3nt: TGTGCCAGCAGCTTAAAGGGACCCTACGAGCAGTACTTC
CDR3aa: CASSLKGPYEQYF

abundance: few
j_gene: TRBJ2-2
v_gene: TRBV9
d_gene: .
CDR3nt: TGTGCCAGCAGCGTAGGCTATGAGGGCCCCATCACCGGGGAGCTGTTTTTT
CDR3aa: CASSVGYEGPITGELFF

abundance: few
j_gene: TRBJ2-7
v_gene: TRBV18
d_gene: .
CDR3nt: TGTGCCAGCTCACCACCGAGGCAGTGGGGGGACGAGCAGTACTTC
CDR3aa: CASSPPRQWGDEQYF

abundance: many
j_gene: TRBJ2-7
v_gene: TRBV9
d_gene: TRBD1
CDR3nt: TGTGCCAGCAGCGAAGGACAGGGGGCCTACGAGCAGTACTTC
CDR3aa: CASSEGQGAYEQYF

abundance: many
j_gene: TRBJ2-1
v_gene: TRBV7-9
d_gene: .
CDR3nt: TGTGCCAGCAGCTTATCACAGGGATTCGGGAATGAGCAGTTCTTC
CDR3aa: CASSLSQGFGNEQFF

abundance: many
j_gene: TRBJ2-5
v_gene: TRBV29-1
d_gene: .
CDR3nt: TGCAGCGTTTTCACTTATCAAGAGACCCAGTACTTC
CDR3aa: CSVFTYQETQYF

abundance: many
j_gene: TRBJ1-1
v_gene: TRBV5-4
d_gene: TRBD1
CDR3nt: TGTGCCAGCAGAGACGGACAGGTGAACACTGAAGCTTTCTTT
CDR3aa: CASRDGQVNTEAFF

abundance: many
j_gene: TRBJ2-1
v_gene: TRBV24-1
d_gene: TRBD1
CDR3nt: TGTGCCACCAGTGATTTGGGACAGGGAGGAGGCGATGAGCAGTTCTTC
CDR3aa: CATSDLGQGGGDEQFF

abundance: many
j_gene: TRBJ2-1
v_gene: TRBV4-1
d_gene: .
CDR3nt: TGCGCCAGCAGCCAAGAGACAGGGAGGTCTCCTGAGCAGTTCTTC
CDR3aa: CASSQETGRSPEQFF

abundance: many
j_gene: TRBJ2-1
v_gene: TRBV2
d_gene: TRBD2
CDR3nt: TGTGCCAGCAGTGGCCCGCTTGCGGGGGTGGGCTACAATGAGCAGTTCTTC
CDR3aa: CASSGPLAGVGYNEQFF

abundance: many
j_gene: TRBJ1-1
v_gene: TRBV20-1
d_gene: TRBD1
CDR3nt: TGCAGTGCGCCTAACAGGGGATCGGCTTTCTTT
CDR3aa: CSAPNRGSAFF

abundance: many
j_gene: TRBJ1-1
v_gene: TRBV9
d_gene: TRBD1
CDR3nt: TGTGCCAGCAGCGCCGTAATAACAGGGGCGAACACTGAAGCTTTCTTT
CDR3aa: CASSAVITGANTEAFF

abundance: many
j_gene: TRBJ2-1
v_gene: TRBV9
d_gene: TRBD2
CDR3nt: TGTGCCAGCAGCGGGAGACTAGCGGGGGCCCATTGGAATGAGCAGTTCTTC
CDR3aa: CASSGRLAGAHWNEQFF

abundance: many
j_gene: TRBJ2-3
v_gene: TRBV20-1
d_gene: TRBD1
CDR3nt: TGCAGTGCTAGAGACCGGAGGACAGGCCCCACAGATACGCAGTATTTT
CDR3aa: CSARDRRTGPTDTQYF

abundance: many
j_gene: TRBJ1-1
v_gene: TRBV4-2
d_gene: .
CDR3nt: TGTGCCAGCAGCCAAGCACCACCCACTGAAGCTTTCTTT
CDR3aa: CASSQAPPTEAFF

abundance: many
j_gene: TRBJ1-2
v_gene: TRBV6-6
d_gene: TRBD1
CDR3nt: TGTGCCAGCCAAAGGGGCAGGGGGAACTTCTATGGCTACACCTTC
CDR3aa: CASQRGRGNFYGYTF

abundance: many
j_gene: TRBJ1-1
v_gene: TRBV29-1
d_gene: .
CDR3nt: TGCAGTGCGGGACCACCGAACACTGAAGCTTTCTTT
CDR3aa: CSAGPPNTEAFF

abundance: many
j_gene: TRBJ2-7
v_gene: TRBV5-1
d_gene: .
CDR3nt: TGCGCCAGCAGCTTGTTGGGCTCCTACGAGCAGTACTTC
CDR3aa: CASSLLGSYEQYF

abundance: many
j_gene: TRBJ2-2
v_gene: TRBV5-1
d_gene: TRBD1
CDR3nt: TGCGCCAGCAGCTTTCGGACAGGGGGGACCGGGGAGCTGTTTTTT
CDR3aa: CASSFRTGGTGELFF

abundance: many
j_gene: TRBJ2-7
v_gene: TRBV6-6
d_gene: .
CDR3nt: TGTGCCAGCTCCGCGTCGGGGGCCGCCTACGAGCAGTACTTC
CDR3aa: CASSASGAAYEQYF

abundance: many
j_gene: TRBJ1-5
v_gene: TRBV5-1
d_gene: TRBD1
CDR3nt: TGCGCCAGCAGCTTGTCAGGGGGGCCGAATCAGCCCCAGCATTTT
CDR3aa: CASSLSGGPNQPQHF

abundance: many
j_gene: TRBJ2-7
v_gene: TRBV4-1
d_gene: TRBD2
CDR3nt: TGCGCCAGCAGCCAATTCGGACTAGCTAAGTACGAGCAGTACTTC
CDR3aa: CASSQFGLAKYEQYF

abundance: many
j_gene: TRBJ2-2
v_gene: TRBV5-1
d_gene: .
CDR3nt: TGCGCCAGCAGCCGCAATTCACAGGGAAGCTTGAACACCGGGGAGCTGTTTTTT
CDR3aa: CASSRNSQGSLNTGELFF

abundance: many
j_gene: TRBJ2-3
v_gene: TRBV12-3/TRBV12-4
d_gene: TRBD1
CDR3nt: TGTGCCAGCAGTCCACGACAGGGGGTAGGGGATACGCAGTATTTT
CDR3aa: CASSPRQGVGDTQYF

abundance: many
j_gene: TRBJ1-3
v_gene: TRBV7-6
d_gene: TRBD1
CDR3nt: TGTGCCAGCAGCCCGGGACAGGGAAACACCATATATTTT
CDR3aa: CASSPGQGNTIYF

abundance: many
j_gene: TRBJ2-1
v_gene: TRBV3-1
d_gene: TRBD2
CDR3nt: TGTGCCAGCAATCCAACAGGGACTAGCGGAAATGAGCAGTTCTTC
CDR3aa: CASNPTGTSGNEQFF

abundance: many
j_gene: TRBJ2-7
v_gene: TRBV12-3/TRBV12-4
d_gene: .
CDR3nt: TGTGCCAGCAGCCCCGGCCGTCGTTACTCCTACGAGCAGTACTTC
CDR3aa: CASSPGRRYSYEQYF

abundance: many
j_gene: TRBJ1-5
v_gene: TRBV20-1
d_gene: .
CDR3nt: TGCAGTGCTAGAGAAGCGGTGGGGATTAATCAGCCCCAGCATTTT
CDR3aa: CSAREAVGINQPQHF

abundance: .
j_gene: TRBJ2-1
v_gene: TRBV7-2
d_gene: .
CDR3nt: TGTGCCAGCGGCGCTAGGAGCCCAGGGAAGAATGAGCAGTTCTTC
CDR3aa: CASGARSPGKNEQFF

abundance: many
j_gene: TRBJ1-1
v_gene: TRBV24-1
d_gene: .
CDR3nt: TGTGCCACCAGGGAGCCTAAGGGGAGTTTAGACGGAAAAAAAACTGAAGCTTTCTTT
CDR3aa: CATREPKGSLDGKKTEAFF